Shown below are 6 T cell receptor beta chains from a single sample sequenced in a study of beta chain features in type 1 diabetes. The whole isolated RNA underwent reverse transcription, so sequencing captured expressed TCRB transcripts. TCRdb keeps only in-frame clones here, not all; method: immunoSEQ multiplex PCR. This repertoire shows a few hundred thousand clones, about 15% found once; its top ten account for approximately 0.035%. The sample comprised naive CD4+ T cells from blood. The receptors shown here come from a man aged 25 to 40 in good health.

In its sample, this clone was seen a few times. J is TRBJ2-5 and V is TRBV5-4, with 14 bases identical to TRBD2. CDR1 is SGHNT and CDR2 is YYREEE in the germline V gene (reference sequence). The CDR3 is made up of 16 amino acids. V trimming: 1 base; J trimming: 6 bases; junction bases outside the gene matches: 5. This chain's CDR3 is CASSLQRTSGGKTQYF. CDR3 DNA: TGTGCCAGCAGCTTGCAAAGGACTAGCGGGGGGAAGACCCAGTACTTC.

This clone appeared a few times. The chain uses TRBV6-5 and TRBJ2-7; D not resolved. Germline V gene data show CDR1 as MNHEY and CDR2 as SVGAGI. The CDR3 is made up of 15 amino acids. V was cut by 4 bases and J by 2 bases, with 15 bases left in between. The CDR3 DNA reads TGTGCCAGCAGTTCCAAGTCGGCAGGCCCCTACGAGCAGTACTTC. It encodes CASSSKSAGPYEQYF.

The chain has TRBV7-2 and TRBJ2-4; no firm D call. The CDR3 covers 14 residues. CDR1 and CDR2 from the germline V gene are SGHTA and FQGNSA. Between the trimmed V and J ends, which lost 4 bases and 6 bases, there was a span of 13 bases. The CDR3 DNA reads as TGTGCCAGCAGCTCCCCTGGAAGGATAAACATTCAGTACTTC. Translation gives CASSSPGRINIQYF.

This clone was seen more than once but under ten times. V gene TRBV5-4 combines with J gene TRBJ2-3; D call uncertain. CDR1 and CDR2 (germline): SGHNT, YYREEE (reference sequence). V lost 6 bases to trimming and J lost 1 base, with 24 bases between them. This CDR3 spans 18 amino acids. The CDR3 is CASTLSGDYAGGTDTQYF. The CDR3 coding sequence is TGTGCCAGCACCCTCTCAGGAGATTACGCTGGGGGCACAGATACGCAGTATTTT.

The gene calls are TRBV21-1 and TRBJ2-2. TRBV21-1 has pseudogene status. This CDR3 region has 13 residues. CDR3 nucleotides: TGTGCCAGCAGCGGGAAGGCCACCGGGGAGCTGTTTTTT. Amino acids: CASSGKATGELFF.

Notes on this clone: One end of the junction fails to match germline, which may point to a read error. This rearrangement joins TRBV9 to TRBJ1-6; D not certain. CDR1 is SGDLS, CDR2 YYNGEE, per germline. The CDR3 length is 14 residues. DNA for the CDR3: TGTGCCAGCAGCGTAACGGGGAATAATTCACCCCTCCGCTTT. Protein: CASSVTGNNSPLRF.